This T cell receptor (beta chain) came from a study of cytomegalovirus exposure and HLA in healthy donors. Whole-study results and caveats: There were a few CMV-associated chains whose specificity for CMV antigens was confirmed in vitro.

CDR1 and CDR2 from the germline V gene are MNHEY and SMNVEV (reference sequence). The CDR3 extends over 16 amino acids. V was pared by 5 bases and J by 0 bases, with 7 bases of the junction left unmatched. The PCR contained 60 Vbeta and 13 Jbeta primers. Under the authors' procedure: Approximately 80 million unique TCR beta chains, approximately 11 million of them shared, were counted by a later analysis. Data came from immunoSEQ multiplex PCR; TCRdb stores just in-frame clones and leaves some out. Clonal size and the V and J genes are those of that table, whereas D and trimming came from the DNA. Of 140,000 to 150,000 clones listed, over 80% are singletons. As to this clone: Its antigen is undetermined.

Donors counted as nominally healthy when sampled, yet unrecorded immune exposures were likely. The V and J genes are TRBV27 and TRBJ1-1; the match to TRBD1 covers 9 bases. The receptor was isolated from a male donor in good health and CMV-seronegative. The material sequenced was PBMCs. DNA for the CDR3: TGTGCCAGCAGTCGGACAGGGGACCTCATGAACACTGAAGCTTTCTTT. This translates into CASSRTGDLMNTEAFF.